This is a list of T cell receptor beta chains from one sample in a study of blood T cell repertoires in COVID-19. The protocol was immunoSEQ multiplex PCR, while the TCRdb copy is restricted to in-frame clones and leaves out a portion. The sample records about 500,000 clones, 85% to 90% being singletons. Material: peripheral blood. Receptors originate from a man between 18 and 35 years old with COVID-19, enrolled during active disease. The CDR3 runs from the conserved cysteine through the conserved F or W. A D gene is named only where the DNA matches it firmly. Only part of the rows carry a size: once, few, many, or a class if the clone is expanded.

clone size	V gene	J gene	D gene	CDR3 DNA	CDR3 protein
-	TRBV4-2	TRBJ2-7	-	TGTGCCAGCAGCCAAGCCCTAGGGAGGTACGAGCAGTACTTC	CASSQALGRYEQYF
-	TRBV4-1	TRBJ1-6	-	TGCGCCAGCAGCCAAGATCCAGGTTCACCCCTCCACTTT	CASSQDPGSPLHF
-	TRBV7-8	TRBJ2-7	TRBD2	TGTGCCAGCAGCAGGAGCGGGGGGTTTCTTTACGAGCAGTACTTC	CASSRSGGFLYEQYF
-	TRBV5-4	TRBJ2-2	TRBD2	TGTGCCAGCAGCCCAGGGACTAGCGGGAGGAGCGGGGAGCTGTTTTTT	CASSPGTSGRSGELFF
-	TRBV12-3/TRBV12-4	TRBJ2-5	-	TGTGCCAGCAGTTTTCCTAATGAAGAGACCCAGTACTTC	CASSFPNEETQYF
-	TRBV7-9	TRBJ1-1	-	TGTGCCACAGGTCCAAAGGAGGTAGCTTTCTTT	CATGPKEVAFF
few	TRBV10-2	TRBJ2-7	-	TGCGCCAGCAGCAGCTTGGACGGGGGCTACGAGCAGTACTTC	CASSSLDGGYEQYF
-	TRBV19	TRBJ2-5	-	TGTGCCACCCGCGGGGGCCGGTACCAAGAGACCCAGTACTTC	CATRGGRYQETQYF
-	TRBV15	TRBJ2-3	TRBD2	TGTGCCACCAGCAGAGACCGGGGTAGCGGGGGGAATTGGAGAGATACGCAGTATTTT	CATSRDRGSGGNWRDTQYF
-	TRBV5-8	TRBJ2-7	-	TGTGCCAGCAGCCTTCCCGCCCACAGATACTTTGCCTACGAGCAGTACTTC	CASSLPAHRYFAYEQYF
-	TRBV7-2	TRBJ2-3	TRBD2	TGTGCGACAGGACGGGAGGGGCCAGATACGCAGTATTTT	CATGREGPDTQYF
-	TRBV30	TRBJ1-6	-	TGTGCCTGGGACCATCACAGAAGCTCCTATAATTCACCCCTCCACTTT	CAWDHHRSSYNSPLHF
-	TRBV11-2	TRBJ1-5	-	TGTGCCAGCAGCTTAGATGGAGTACAGCCCCAGCATTTT	CASSLDGVQPQHF
-	TRBV6-6	TRBJ1-4	-	TGTGCCAGCAGTAATACCAGAAGTGAAAAACTGTTTTTT	CASSNTRSEKLFF
-	TRBV5-1	TRBJ2-1	-	TGCGCCAGCGGGGGAGAGGGGGTTTCCTACAATGAGCAGTTCTTC	CASGGEGVSYNEQFF
-	TRBV27	TRBJ2-7	TRBD1	TGTGCCAGCCGACGCCCCCCGGGACAGGGGGCGCAAATCTACGAGCAGTACTTC	CASRRPPGQGAQIYEQYF
-	TRBV7-8	TRBJ1-3	-	TGTGCCAGCAGTCTAGGGGGGGCGAACTCTGGAAACACCATATATTTT	CASSLGGANSGNTIYF
-	TRBV29-1	TRBJ2-2	-	TGCAGCGTTGACAGGGGGAACACCGGGGAGCTGTTTTTT	CSVDRGNTGELFF
-	TRBV7-9	TRBJ2-7	TRBD1	TGTGCCAGCAGCCCGAGGACAGGGGGCTGGGGAGTCGACGAGCAGTACTTC	CASSPRTGGWGVDEQYF
-	TRBV7-2	TRBJ2-5	TRBD1	TGTGCCAGCAGCTTAGGACAGGGGAGATGGGAGACCCAGTACTTC	CASSLGQGRWETQYF
-	TRBV6-5	TRBJ2-2	-	TGTGCCAGCAGTTACCCGGGACTTTCCACCGGGGAGCTGTTTTTT	CASSYPGLSTGELFF
-	TRBV5-1	TRBJ1-1	TRBD1	TGCGCCAGCAGCCCGAGTCTTTTCCAGGGGGGCACTGAAGCTTTCTTT	CASSPSLFQGGTEAFF
-	TRBV7-2	TRBJ2-1	TRBD1	TGTGCCAGCAGCGCCGGACAGGGGCGTAAGAATGAGCAGTTCTTC	CASSAGQGRKNEQFF
few	TRBV7-9	TRBJ1-5	TRBD1	TGTGCCAGCAGCTTATCGGACAGGAGTCATCAGCCCCAGCATTTT	CASSLSDRSHQPQHF
-	TRBV29-1	TRBJ2-3	TRBD1	TGCAGCGTTGATCTGGGACAGAGTACAGATACGCAGTATTTT	CSVDLGQSTDTQYF
-	TRBV5-1	TRBJ1-6	-	TGCGCCAGCAGCTCAGGACCAGGACAAAATTCACCCCTCCACTTT	CASSSGPGQNSPLHF
-	TRBV18	TRBJ2-7	-	TGTGCCAGCTCACCAGGGGCCACCTACGAGCAGTACTTC	CASSPGATYEQYF
-	TRBV7-9	TRBJ1-1	-	TGTGCCAGCAGCTTAGCGACGGGGATGAACACTGAAGCTTTCTTT	CASSLATGMNTEAFF
-	TRBV7-8	TRBJ2-1	TRBD1	TGTGCCAGCAGTTTCGGGACAGGTACCTACAATGAGCAGTTCTTC	CASSFGTGTYNEQFF
-	TRBV12-3/TRBV12-4	TRBJ1-4	-	TGTGCCAGCAGCGGGGAGCCTAATGAAAAACTGTTTTTT	CASSGEPNEKLFF
-	TRBV25-1	TRBJ2-3	TRBD2	TGTGCCGCAGCCCCGGTGGGCGGGGGGGCCGGAGATACGCAGTATTTT	CAAAPVGGGAGDTQYF